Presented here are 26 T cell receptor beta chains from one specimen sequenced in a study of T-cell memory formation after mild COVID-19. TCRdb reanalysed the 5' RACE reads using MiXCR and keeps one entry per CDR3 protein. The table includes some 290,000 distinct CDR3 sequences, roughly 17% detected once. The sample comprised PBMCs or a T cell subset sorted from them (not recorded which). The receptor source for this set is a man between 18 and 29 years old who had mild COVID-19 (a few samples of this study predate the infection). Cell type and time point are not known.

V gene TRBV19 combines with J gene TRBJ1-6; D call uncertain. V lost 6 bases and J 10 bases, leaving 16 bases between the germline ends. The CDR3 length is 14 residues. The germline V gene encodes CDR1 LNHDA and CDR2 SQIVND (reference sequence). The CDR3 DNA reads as TGTGCCAGTAGCGACCCAACGACCAGCTCACCCCTCCACTTT. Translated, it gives CASSDPTTSSPLHF.

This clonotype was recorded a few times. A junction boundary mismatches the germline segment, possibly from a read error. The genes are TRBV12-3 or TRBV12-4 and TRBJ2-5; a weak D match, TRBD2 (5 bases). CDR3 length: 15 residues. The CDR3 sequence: CASSLVKEGQGTQYF. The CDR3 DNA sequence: TGTGCCAGCAGTTTAGTTAAAGAGGGTCAAGGGACCCAGTACTTC.

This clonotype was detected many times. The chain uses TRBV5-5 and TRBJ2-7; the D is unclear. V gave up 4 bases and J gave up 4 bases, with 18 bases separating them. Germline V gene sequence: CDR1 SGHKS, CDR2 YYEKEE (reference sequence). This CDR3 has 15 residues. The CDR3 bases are TGTGCCAGCAGCGTCTTCGCCGGGTCCTATTACGAGCAGTACTTC. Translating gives CASSVFAGSYYEQYF.

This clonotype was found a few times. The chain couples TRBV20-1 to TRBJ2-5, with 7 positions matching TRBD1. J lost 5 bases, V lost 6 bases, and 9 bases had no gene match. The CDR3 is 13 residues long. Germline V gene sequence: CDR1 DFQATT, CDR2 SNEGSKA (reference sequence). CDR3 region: CSAETGTGETQYF. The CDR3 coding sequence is TGCAGTGCAGAGACAGGGACGGGTGAGACCCAGTACTTC.

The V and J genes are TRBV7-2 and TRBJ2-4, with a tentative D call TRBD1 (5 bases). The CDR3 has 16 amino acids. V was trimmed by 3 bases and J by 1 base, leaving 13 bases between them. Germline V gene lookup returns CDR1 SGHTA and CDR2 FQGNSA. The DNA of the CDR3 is TGTGCCAGCAGCTTTGGTCCCCCAGGGGCCAAAAACATTCAGTACTTC. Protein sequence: CASSFGPPGAKNIQYF.

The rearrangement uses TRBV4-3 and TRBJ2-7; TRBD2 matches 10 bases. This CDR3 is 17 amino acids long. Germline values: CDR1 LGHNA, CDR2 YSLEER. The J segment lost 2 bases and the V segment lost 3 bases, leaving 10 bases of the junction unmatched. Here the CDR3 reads CASSQEGLAPTPYEQYV. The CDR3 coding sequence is TGCGCCAGCAGCCAGGAGGGACTAGCGCCAACTCCCTACGAGCAGTACGTC.

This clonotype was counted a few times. The CDR3 is CSARGSWDTQYF. The CDR3 bases are TGCAGTGCTAGAGGGTCGTGGGATACGCAGTATTTT. V gene TRBV20-1 combines with J gene TRBJ2-3; D unresolved. This CDR3 has 12 residues. Germline V CDR1 and CDR2: DFQATT, SNEGSKA (reference sequence). V shed 1 base and J shed 6 bases, with 8 bases lying between them.

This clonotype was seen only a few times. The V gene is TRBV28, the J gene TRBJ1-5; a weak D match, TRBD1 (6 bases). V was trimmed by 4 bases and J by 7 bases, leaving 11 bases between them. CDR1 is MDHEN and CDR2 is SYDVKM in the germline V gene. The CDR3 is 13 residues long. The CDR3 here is CASSSGARQPQHF. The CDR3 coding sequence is TGTGCCAGCAGTTCAGGGGCGAGGCAGCCCCAGCATTTT.

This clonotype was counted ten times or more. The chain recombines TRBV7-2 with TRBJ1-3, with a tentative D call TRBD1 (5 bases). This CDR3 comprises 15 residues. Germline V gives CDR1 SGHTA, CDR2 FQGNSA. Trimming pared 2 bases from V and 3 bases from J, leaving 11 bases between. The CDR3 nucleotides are TGTGCCAGCAGCTTATCCGGCAGGGATGGAAACACCATATATTTT. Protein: CASSLSGRDGNTIYF. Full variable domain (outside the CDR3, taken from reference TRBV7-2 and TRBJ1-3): GAGVSQSPSNKVTEKGKDVELRCDPISGHTALYWYRQSLGQGLEFLIYFQGNSAPDKSGLPSDRFSAERTGGSVSTLTIQRTQQEDSAVYLCASSLSGRDGNTIYFGEGSWLTVV.

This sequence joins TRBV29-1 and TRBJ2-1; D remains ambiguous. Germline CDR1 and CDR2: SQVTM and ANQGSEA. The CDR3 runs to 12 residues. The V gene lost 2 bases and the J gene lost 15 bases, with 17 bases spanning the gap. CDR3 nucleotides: TGCAGCGTTGAACCGGCAACCCCTGGTGCGTTCTTC. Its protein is CSVEPATPGAFF.

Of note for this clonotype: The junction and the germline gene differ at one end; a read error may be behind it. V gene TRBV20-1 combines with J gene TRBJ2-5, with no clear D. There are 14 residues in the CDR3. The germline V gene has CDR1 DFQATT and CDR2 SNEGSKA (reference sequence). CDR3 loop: CGARAADGQETQYF. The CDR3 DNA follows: TGCGGTGCTAGAGCCGCGGACGGACAAGAGACCCAGTACTTC.

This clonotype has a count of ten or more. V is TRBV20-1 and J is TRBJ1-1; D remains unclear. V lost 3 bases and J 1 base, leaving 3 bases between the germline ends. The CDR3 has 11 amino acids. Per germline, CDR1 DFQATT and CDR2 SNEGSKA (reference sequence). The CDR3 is CSASRNTEAFF. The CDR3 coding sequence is TGCAGTGCTAGCAGGAACACTGAAGCTTTCTTT.

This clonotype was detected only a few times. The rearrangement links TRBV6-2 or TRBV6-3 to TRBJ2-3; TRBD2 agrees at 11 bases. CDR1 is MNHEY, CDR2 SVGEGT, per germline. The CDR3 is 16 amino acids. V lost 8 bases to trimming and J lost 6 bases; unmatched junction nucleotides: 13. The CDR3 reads CASETPWGLADDTQYF. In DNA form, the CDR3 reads TGTGCCAGCGAAACCCCGTGGGGACTAGCGGACGATACGCAGTATTTT.

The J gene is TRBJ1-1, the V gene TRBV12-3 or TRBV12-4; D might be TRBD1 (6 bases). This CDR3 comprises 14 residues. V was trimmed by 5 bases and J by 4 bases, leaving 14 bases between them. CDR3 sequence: CASSGVTGLTEAFF. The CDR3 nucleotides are TGTGCCAGCAGTGGAGTCACAGGGCTCACTGAAGCTTTCTTT.

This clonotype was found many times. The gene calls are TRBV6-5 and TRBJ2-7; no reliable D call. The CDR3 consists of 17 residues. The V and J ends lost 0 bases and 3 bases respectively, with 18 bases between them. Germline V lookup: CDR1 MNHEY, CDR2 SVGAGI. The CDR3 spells CASSYSPGPAEHYEQYF. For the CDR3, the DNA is TGTGCCAGCAGTTACTCCCCCGGACCGGCTGAACACTACGAGCAGTACTTC.

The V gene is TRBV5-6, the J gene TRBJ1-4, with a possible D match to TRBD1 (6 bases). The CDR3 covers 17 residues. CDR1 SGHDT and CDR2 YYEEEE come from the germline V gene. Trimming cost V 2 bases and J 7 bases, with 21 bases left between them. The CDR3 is CASSLEGRRQAAEKLFF. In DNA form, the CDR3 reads TGTGCCAGCAGCTTAGAGGGTCGGAGACAGGCGGCTGAAAAACTGTTTTTT. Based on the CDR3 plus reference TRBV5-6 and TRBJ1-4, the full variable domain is DAGVTQSPTHLIKTRGQQVTLRCSPKSGHDTVSWYQQALGQGPQFIFQYYEEEERQRGNFPDRFSGHQFPNYSSELNVNALLLGDSALYLCASSLEGRRQAAEKLFFGSGTQLSVL.

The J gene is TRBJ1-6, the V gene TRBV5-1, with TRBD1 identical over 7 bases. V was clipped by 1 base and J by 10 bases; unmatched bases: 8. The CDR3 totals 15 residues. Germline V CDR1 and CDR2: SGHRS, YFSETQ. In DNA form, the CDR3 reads TGCGCCAGCAGCTTGTCCGGGACAGAATCCTCACCCCTCCACTTT. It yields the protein CASSLSGTESSPLHF.

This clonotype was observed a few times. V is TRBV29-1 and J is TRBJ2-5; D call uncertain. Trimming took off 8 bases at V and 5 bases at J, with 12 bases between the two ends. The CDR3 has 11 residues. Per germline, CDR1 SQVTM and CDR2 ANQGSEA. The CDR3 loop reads CSTRPWETQYF. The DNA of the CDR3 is TGCAGCACCCGGCCGTGGGAGACCCAGTACTTC.

The CDR3 loop is CASSQGGASGVQETQYF. The CDR3 nucleotides are TGTGCCAGCAGCCAAGGGGGGGCTAGCGGGGTCCAAGAGACCCAGTACTTC. The chain joins TRBV4-2 to TRBJ2-5; 9 bases agree with TRBD2. The CDR3 is made up of 17 amino acids. The germline V gene encodes CDR1 LGHNA and CDR2 YNFKEQ. Trimming cost V 1 base and J 1 base; bases outside gene matches: 7.

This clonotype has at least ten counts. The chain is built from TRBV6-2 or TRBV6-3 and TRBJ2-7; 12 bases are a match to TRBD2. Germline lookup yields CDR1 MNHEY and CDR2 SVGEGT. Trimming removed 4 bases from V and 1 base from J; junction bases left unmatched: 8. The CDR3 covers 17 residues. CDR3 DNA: TGTGCCAGCAGTTCCCTCACTAGCGGGGGGATTTCCTACGAGCAGTACTTC. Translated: CASSSLTSGGISYEQYF.

The CDR3 DNA reads as TGTGCCAGCAGCCTCCGAAAGGTTGAGCAGTTCTTC. It specifies CASSLRKVEQFF. The J gene is TRBJ2-1, the V gene TRBV7-9; no clear D. The V end was cut by 5 bases, the J end by 9 bases, with 11 bases between. From germline, CDR1 is SEHNR and CDR2 FQNEAQ (reference sequence). This CDR3 has 12 residues.

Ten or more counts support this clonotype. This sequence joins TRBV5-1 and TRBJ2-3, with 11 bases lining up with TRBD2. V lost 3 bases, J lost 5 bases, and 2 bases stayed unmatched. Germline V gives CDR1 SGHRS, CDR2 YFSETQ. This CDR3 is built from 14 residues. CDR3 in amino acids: CASSSTSGEDTQYF. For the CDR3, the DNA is TGCGCCAGCAGCTCGACTAGCGGGGAAGATACGCAGTATTTT.

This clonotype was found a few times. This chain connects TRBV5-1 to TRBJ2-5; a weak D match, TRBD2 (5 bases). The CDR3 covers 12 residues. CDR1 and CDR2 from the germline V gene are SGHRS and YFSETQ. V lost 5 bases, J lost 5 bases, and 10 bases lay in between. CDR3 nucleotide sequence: TGCGCCAGCAGATTGCAGCGGGAGACCCAGTACTTC. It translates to CASRLQRETQYF.

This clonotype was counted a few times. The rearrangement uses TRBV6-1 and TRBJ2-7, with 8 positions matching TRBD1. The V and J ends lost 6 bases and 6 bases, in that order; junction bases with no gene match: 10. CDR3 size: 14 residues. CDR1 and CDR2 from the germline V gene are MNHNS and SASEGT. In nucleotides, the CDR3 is TGTGCCAGCAGCCCCGGGACAGGCCCTACCGAGCAGTACTTC. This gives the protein CASSPGTGPTEQYF.

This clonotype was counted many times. DNA of the CDR3: TGTGCCAGCAGCCAGGGACCGGGGTTCCTGCGCTACGAGCAGTACTTC. Amino acid sequence: CASSQGPGFLRYEQYF. The genes are TRBV3-1 and TRBJ2-7, with D possibly called TRBD1 or TRBD2 (5 bases each). CDR3 length: 16 residues. V lost 3 bases and J 3 bases, leaving 18 bases between the germline ends. CDR1 and CDR2 from the germline V gene are LGHDT and YNNKEL (reference sequence).

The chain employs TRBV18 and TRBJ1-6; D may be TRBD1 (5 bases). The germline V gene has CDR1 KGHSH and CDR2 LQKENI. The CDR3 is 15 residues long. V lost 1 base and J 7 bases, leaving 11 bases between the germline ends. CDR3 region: CASSPQGPGNSPLHF. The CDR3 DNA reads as TGTGCCAGCTCACCACAGGGGCCTGGGAATTCACCCCTCCACTTT.